A single sample gave rise to the 32 T cell receptor beta chains below, sequenced in a study of blood T cell repertoires in COVID-19. Here immunoSEQ multiplex PCR was the method, and the copy in TCRdb shows in-frame clones only, minus some. This sample has fewer than 250,000 clones, with around 84% found just once. The specimen sequenced was peripheral blood. The origin of the receptors is an elderly woman with COVID-19, enrolled during active disease.

The genes are TRBV23-1 and TRBJ1-3; a possible D gene is TRBD1 (5 bases). TRBV23-1 is an ORF; its function is uncertain. Between the trimmed V and J ends, which lost 3 bases and 1 base, there was a span of 19 bases. The CDR3 consists of 18 residues. CDR3 region: CASSQGRRPSKSGNTIYF. Written as DNA, the CDR3 is TGCGCCAGCAGTCAGGGGCGGCGTCCCTCGAAGTCTGGAAACACCATATATTTT.

This clone occurred a few times. V gene TRBV12-3 or TRBV12-4 combines with J gene TRBJ1-2, with 7 nucleotides matching TRBD1. V dropped 2 bases and J dropped 8; count of bases not matched to a gene: 5. The CDR3 spans 13 residues. CDR3 residues: CASSLIGTAGYTF. CDR3 sequence (DNA): TGTGCCAGCAGTTTAATTGGGACAGCGGGCTACACCTTC.

The genes are TRBV20-1 and TRBJ1-4; no firm D call. Trimming took 5 bases from V and 8 from J, leaving 9 bases between them. The germline gives CDR1 DFQATT, CDR2 SNEGSKA (reference sequence). The CDR3 spans 11 residues. The CDR3 region is CSAAAEEKLFF. The CDR3 region has the DNA TGCAGTGCTGCCGCGGAGGAAAAACTGTTTTTT.

This chain connects TRBV2 to TRBJ2-3, with D possibly matching TRBD2 (6 bases). Germline CDR1 and CDR2: SNHLY and FYNNEI. The CDR3 has 16 residues. Trimming pared 3 bases from V and 0 bases from J, leaving 13 bases between. The CDR3: CASSEGGGYSTDTQYF. The DNA of the CDR3 is TGTGCCAGCAGTGAGGGAGGCGGATACAGCACAGATACGCAGTATTTT.

The chain combines TRBV6-6 with TRBJ1-1; perhaps TRBD1 as D (5 bases). This CDR3 has 13 amino acids. Between the trimmed V and J ends, which lost 4 bases and 0 bases, there was a span of 6 bases. The germline V gene has CDR1 MNHNY and CDR2 SVGAGI (reference sequence). CDR3 amino acids: CASSSRVNTEAFF. The CDR3 DNA reads TGTGCCAGCAGTTCCAGGGTGAACACTGAAGCTTTCTTT.

Only one count was recorded for this clone. The chain links TRBV15 to TRBJ2-3; 8 bases align to TRBD2. The germline V gene encodes CDR1 LNHNV and CDR2 YYDKDF (reference sequence). CDR3 size: 17 residues. V lost 0 bases to trimming and J lost 5 bases; unmatched junction nucleotides: 10. The DNA for the CDR3 is TGTGCCACCAGCAGAGATCGGACAGCGGGGGCGAGAGATACGCAGTATTTT. It codes for CATSRDRTAGARDTQYF.

This clone turned up a few times. The chain is built from TRBV7-9 and TRBJ1-4; 8 bases are shared with TRBD1. The germline gives CDR1 SEHNR, CDR2 FQNEAQ (reference sequence). V shed 3 bases and J 8 bases; nucleotides not matched to a gene: 5. The CDR3 sequence is 14 residues long. CDR3 amino acids: CASSFGTGPEKLFF. CDR3 nucleotide sequence: TGTGCCAGCAGCTTCGGGACAGGCCCCGAAAAACTGTTTTTT. The full variable domain, rest sourced from reference TRBV7-9 and TRBJ1-4, is DTGVSQNPRHKITKRGQNVTFRCDPISEHNRLYWYRQTLGQGPEFLTYFQNEAQLEKSRLLSDRFSAERPKGSFSTLEIQRTEQGDSAMYLCASSFGTGPEKLFFGSGTQLSVL.

V is TRBV5-7 and J is TRBJ1-3; 9 nucleotides agree with TRBD1. TRBV5-7 counts as an open reading frame of uncertain function. The CDR3 covers 14 residues. Trimming removed 0 bases from V and 7 bases from J; junction bases left unmatched: 2. CDR3 coding DNA: TGTGCCAGCAGCTTGGACAGGGGGCATAACACCATATATTTT. Amino acid sequence: CASSLDRGHNTIYF.

The CDR3: CASSYRDSNYGYTF. DNA for the CDR3: TGTGCCAGCAGTTACCGGGACAGTAACTATGGCTACACCTTC. This chain connects TRBV6-6 to TRBJ1-2; 7 nucleotides agree with TRBD1. The CDR3 spans 14 residues. The germline V gene has CDR1 MNHNY and CDR2 SVGAGI (reference sequence). Germline trimming cut 2 bases from V and 1 base from J; bases unmatched to any gene: 1.

The chain uses TRBV28 and TRBJ2-5; TRBD2 might be the D (6 bases). V was cut by 5 bases and J by 5 bases, with 21 bases left in between. The CDR3 runs 16 residues. Germline V gives CDR1 MDHEN, CDR2 SYDVKM. The CDR3, as DNA: TGTGCCAGCAGTCCACCAGGGCGGGGTACTCGGGAGACCCAGTACTTC. Translation gives CASSPPGRGTRETQYF.

In nucleotides, the CDR3 is TGTGCCAGCAGTTACTCGCCGGATGGCTACACCTTC. It yields the protein CASSYSPDGYTF. V is TRBV6-6 and J is TRBJ1-2; no clear D gene. The CDR3 runs 12 residues. Germline values: CDR1 MNHNY, CDR2 SVGAGI (reference sequence). V dropped 0 bases and J dropped 6 bases, with 5 bases sitting between them.

Concerning this clone itself: Other DNA variants within this sample encode the same CDR3. The chain carries TRBV6-2 or TRBV6-3 and TRBJ1-5; D remains unclear. Germline V lookup: CDR1 MNHEY, CDR2 SVGEGT. The V and J ends lost 0 bases and 0 bases respectively, with 9 bases between them. The CDR3 is made up of 16 amino acids. The CDR3 bases are TGTGCCAGCAGTTACTCGGGCGGGAATAGCAATCAGCCCCAGCATTTT. This translates into CASSYSGGNSNQPQHF.

The gene calls are TRBV7-9 and TRBJ1-4; tentatively, D is TRBD1 (5 bases). Germline V gives CDR1 SEHNR, CDR2 FQNEAQ (reference sequence). This CDR3 spans 16 amino acids. Trimming removed 2 bases at V and 0 bases at J, with 10 bases between. Here the CDR3 reads CASSLQGSATNEKLFF. In DNA, the CDR3 is TGTGCCAGCAGCTTACAGGGATCTGCAACTAATGAAAAACTGTTTTTT.

This clone came up once. This chain links TRBV10-3 with TRBJ1-2; 7 bases are a match to TRBD1. CDR1 is ENHRY, CDR2 SYGVKD, per germline. The junction had 8 bases not matched to a gene; V was cut back by 7 bases and J by 3 bases. The CDR3 consists of 14 residues. The CDR3 loop reads CAINRQGDDYGYTF. The CDR3 DNA is TGTGCCATCAACCGACAGGGTGATGACTATGGCTACACCTTC.

In nucleotides, the CDR3 is TGTGCCAGCAGTCCCTCTGGGCCCCAAGAGACCCAGTACTTC. Its protein is CASSPSGPQETQYF. The gene calls are TRBV28 and TRBJ2-5; D uncertain. V lost 5 bases and J lost 1, with 11 bases in between. This CDR3 region has 14 residues. Germline-derived CDR1 and CDR2 are MDHEN and SYDVKM.

J is TRBJ1-1 and V is TRBV29-1; D not certain. The CDR3 has 10 amino acids. Trimming cost V 8 bases and J 5 bases, with 9 bases left between them. Germline CDR1 reads SQVTM; CDR2 reads ANQGSEA. In DNA, the CDR3 is TGCAGCTCCGGTTTGACTGAAGCTTTCTTT. It specifies CSSGLTEAFF.

As concerns this clone: One end of the junction fails to match germline, which may point to a read error. The sample holds other DNA sequences that translate to the same CDR3. This rearrangement joins TRBV19 to TRBJ1-6; weak D call: TRBD1 (5 bases). CDR1 is LNHDA, CDR2 SQIVND, per germline (reference sequence). The CDR3 extends over 15 amino acids. CDR3 sequence: CASSGQGSYNSPLHF. CDR3 nucleotide sequence: TGCGCCAGTAGTGGCCAGGGATCCTATAATTCACCCCTCCACTTT.

The chain joins TRBV7-9 to TRBJ1-2, with TRBD1 matching over 9 bases. CDR1 SEHNR and CDR2 FQNEAQ come from the germline V gene (reference sequence). The V segment lost 4 bases and the J segment 8 bases; nucleotides outside the gene matches: 5. CDR3 length: 13 residues. CDR3 region: CASSSGQGQGYTF. In DNA form, the CDR3 reads TGTGCCAGCAGCTCTGGACAGGGGCAGGGCTACACCTTC.

This clone turned up a few times. V is TRBV6-1 and J is TRBJ1-5; D uncertain. This CDR3 has 14 amino acids. The V and J ends lost 2 bases and 6 bases respectively, with 11 bases between them. Germline V gene sequence: CDR1 MNHNS, CDR2 SASEGT. CDR3: CASSESGLSQPQHF. The CDR3 coding sequence is TGTGCCAGCAGTGAAAGCGGTTTATCTCAGCCCCAGCATTTT.

The chain recombines TRBV5-4 with TRBJ1-1, with TRBD1 matching 7 bases. V was clipped by 4 bases and J by 0 bases; unmatched bases: 3. Germline-derived CDR1 and CDR2 are SGHNT and YYREEE (reference sequence). The CDR3 length is 14 residues. CDR3 in amino acids: CASSLQGMNTEAFF. The CDR3 coding sequence is TGTGCCAGCAGCCTACAGGGGATGAACACTGAAGCTTTCTTT.

The chain carries TRBV12-3 or TRBV12-4 and TRBJ1-4; 10 positions agree with TRBD1. This CDR3 is 13 amino acids long. The ends lost 7 bases at V and 9 bases at J; junction bases unmatched: 5. The CDR3 spells CASIGTGAKKLFF. As DNA, the CDR3 is TGTGCCAGCATTGGGACAGGGGCGAAAAAACTGTTTTTT.

This chain links TRBV12-3 or TRBV12-4 with TRBJ1-5, with TRBD1 as a possible D gene (5 bases). V was shortened by 2 bases and J by 7 bases, with 9 bases between the two germline ends. The CDR3 has 13 amino acids. CDR3 in amino acids: CASSLSGNQPQHF. CDR3 in DNA: TGTGCCAGCAGTTTATCAGGGAACCAGCCCCAGCATTTT.

Comment on this clone: The same CDR3 can be traced to other DNA sequences in this sample. The gene calls are TRBV4-1 and TRBJ2-1, with D possibly being TRBD1 (5 bases). The germline gives CDR1 MGHRA, CDR2 YSYEKL. V was clipped by 1 base and J by 4 bases, with 5 bases between them. The CDR3 length is 13 residues. The CDR3 DNA sequence: TGCGCCAGCAGCCAAGGACAGTACAATGAGCAGTTCTTC. This gives the protein CASSQGQYNEQFF.

Note on this clone: Other DNA sequences in this specimen translate into the identical CDR3. The CDR3 is CASSPGQGAGELFF. In nucleotides, the CDR3 is TGTGCCAGCTCACCGGGACAGGGGGCCGGGGAGCTGTTTTTT. The chain links TRBV18 to TRBJ2-2; 11 bases line up with TRBD1. V gave up 3 bases and J gave up 6 bases; unmatched junction bases: 0. This CDR3 is 14 amino acids long. Germline CDR1 KGHSH, CDR2 LQKENI.

The CDR3 bases are TGTGCCAGCAGCTCCGGCGGGGGTTACGAGCAGTACTTC. It specifies CASSSGGGYEQYF. The rearrangement uses TRBV5-4 and TRBJ2-7, with 7 bases identical to TRBD2. This CDR3 region has 13 residues. Germline V CDR1 and CDR2: SGHNT, YYREEE (reference sequence). Trimming took 3 bases from V and 4 from J; bases not matched to a gene: 4. Together with reference TRBV5-4 and TRBJ2-7, the CDR3 gives the full variable domain: ETGVTQSPTHLIKTRGQQVTLRCSSQSGHNTVSWYQQALGQGPQFIFQYYREEENGRGNFPPRFSGLQFPNYSSELNVNALELDDSALYLCASSSGGGYEQYFGPGTRLTVT.

The V call is TRBV4-2, the J call TRBJ1-3; 7 bases map to TRBD1. Germline V gene sequence: CDR1 LGHNA, CDR2 YNFKEQ. The CDR3 is 15 residues long. The trim removed 3 bases at V and 4 bases at J, leaving 6 bases unmatched. CDR3 protein: CASSQGDSAGNTIYF. CDR3 bases: TGTGCCAGCAGCCAGGGGGACAGTGCAGGAAACACCATATATTTT.

This chain connects TRBV5-4 to TRBJ1-3; possible D gene TRBD1, 6 bases. The CDR3 loop spans 16 amino acids. The germline V gene has CDR1 SGHNT and CDR2 YYREEE (reference sequence). Trimming removed 4 bases from V and 0 bases from J, with 14 bases in between. CDR3 region: CASSTGQTNSGNTIYF. For the CDR3, the DNA is TGTGCCAGCAGCACCGGACAGACCAACTCTGGAAACACCATATATTTT. Combining the CDR3 with reference TRBV5-4 and TRBJ1-3 gives the whole variable domain ETGVTQSPTHLIKTRGQQVTLRCSSQSGHNTVSWYQQALGQGPQFIFQYYREEENGRGNFPPRFSGLQFPNYSSELNVNALELDDSALYLCASSTGQTNSGNTIYFGEGSWLTVV.

The V call is TRBV6-5, the J call TRBJ1-4; 7 nucleotides agree with TRBD1. From germline, CDR1 is MNHEY and CDR2 SVGAGI. The CDR3 runs 15 residues. V gave up 5 bases and J gave up 8 bases; unmatched junction bases: 11. Here the CDR3 DNA reads TGTGCCAGCAGTCAAACAGGGGCCGCGAGGGAAAAACTGTTTTTT. Its protein product is CASSQTGAAREKLFF.

This sequence joins TRBV5-4 and TRBJ1-1; weak D call: TRBD1 (5 bases). V was pared by 3 bases and J by 0 bases, with 12 bases between. The germline gives CDR1 SGHNT, CDR2 YYREEE (reference sequence). This CDR3 comprises 15 residues. Written as DNA, the CDR3 is TGTGCCAGCAGCTATGGACAACAGGTGAACACTGAAGCTTTCTTT. It is translated as CASSYGQQVNTEAFF.

The V gene is TRBV9, the J gene TRBJ2-2, with a tentative D call TRBD1 (5 bases). The CDR3 length is 12 residues. V shed 6 bases and J shed 3 bases, with 6 bases lying between them. Germline CDR1 is SGDLS and CDR2 is YYNGEE. The CDR3 loop reads CASTRDTGELFF. DNA for the CDR3: TGTGCCAGCACCAGGGACACCGGGGAGCTGTTTTTT. The full variable domain, with the rest looked up from reference TRBV9 and TRBJ2-2, is DSGVTQTPKHLITATGQRVTLRCSPRSGDLSVYWYQQSLDQGLQFLIQYYNGEERAKGNILERFSAQQFPDLHSELNLSSLELGDSALYFCASTRDTGELFFGEGSRLTVL.

The V and J genes are TRBV18 and TRBJ1-6, with D tentatively TRBD1 (5 bases). Trimming cost V 0 bases and J 5 bases, with 8 bases left between them. The CDR3 has 15 residues. From germline, CDR1 is KGHSH and CDR2 LQKENI. CDR3 sequence: CASSPPEGDNSPLHF. CDR3 DNA: TGTGCCAGCTCACCACCGGAAGGGGATAATTCACCCCTCCACTTT.

The CDR3: CASSPQTGGGELFF. Written as DNA, the CDR3 is TGCGCCAGCAGCCCCCAAACGGGGGGTGGGGAGCTGTTTTTT. V gene TRBV4-3 combines with J gene TRBJ2-2; 7 bases align to TRBD2. The CDR3 is made up of 14 amino acids. V shed 4 bases, J shed 8 bases, and the junction held 7 bases outside the gene matches. The germline gives CDR1 LGHNA, CDR2 YSLEER.